A single sample is the source of the 17 T cell receptor beta chains below, sequenced in a study of T cells after yellow fever vaccination. TCRdb re-called the 5' RACE reads with MiXCR, one entry per CDR3 protein. This sample has 100,000 to 150,000 distinct CDR3 sequences, with roughly 9% found just once. Sequenced material: CD8+ T cells sorted from PBMCs, taken on the day of the yellow fever booster vaccination. The receptors shown here come from a young man who received the YFV17D yellow fever vaccine.

This chain connects TRBV9 to TRBJ2-1; 13 bases map to TRBD2. Germline trimming cut 0 bases from V and 7 bases from J; bases unmatched to any gene: 1. Per germline, CDR1 SGDLS and CDR2 YYNGEE. The CDR3 loop spans 15 amino acids. The CDR3 bases are TGTGCCAGCAGCGTAGGGACTAGCGGGGGAAATGAGCAGTTCTTC. Amino acid sequence: CASSVGTSGGNEQFF.

The rearrangement uses TRBV5-6 and TRBJ1-2; 11 bases match TRBD1. Germline V gene lookup returns CDR1 SGHDT and CDR2 YYEEEE. The CDR3 is made up of 14 amino acids. Trimming removed 2 bases from V and 4 bases from J; junction bases left unmatched: 1. CDR3 protein: CASSFGQGAYGYTF. DNA for the CDR3: TGTGCCAGCAGCTTTGGACAGGGGGCCTATGGCTACACCTTC.

The CDR3, as DNA: TGCAGTGCTAGGTGGGGCCTAGCGGGGGGCCCTCTCATCCAAGAGACCCAGTACTTC. Protein product: CSARWGLAGGPLIQETQYF. The rearrangement joins TRBV20-1 to TRBJ2-5, with 11 bases aligning to TRBD2. The CDR3 covers 19 residues. CDR1 is DFQATT and CDR2 is SNEGSKA in the germline V gene (reference sequence). The junction had 16 bases not matched to a gene; V was cut back by 3 bases and J by 1 base.

This clonotype was picked up many times. V and J are TRBV15 and TRBJ2-3; D is perhaps TRBD1 (5 bases). Trimming took 6 bases from V and 4 from J, leaving 14 bases between them. Germline CDR1 LNHNV, CDR2 YYDKDF (reference sequence). The CDR3 has 14 residues. The CDR3 region is CATRPGRESDTQYF. CDR3 DNA sequence: TGTGCCACCAGGCCCGGCAGGGAATCAGATACGCAGTATTTT. Using reference TRBV15 and TRBJ2-3 for the parts outside the CDR3, the full variable domain is DAMVIQNPRYQVTQFGKPVTLSCSQTLNHNVMYWYQQKSSQAPKLLFHYYDKDFNNEADTPDNFQSRRPNTSFCFLDIRSPGLGDTAMYLCATRPGRESDTQYFGPGTRLTVL.

The rearrangement joins TRBV5-1 to TRBJ1-5, with 10 bases identical to TRBD1. The V segment lost 6 bases and the J segment 0 bases; nucleotides outside the gene matches: 12. The length of the CDR3 is 18 residues. Germline V gene sequence: CDR1 SGHRS, CDR2 YFSETQ. CDR3 region: CASKPRDRGDNSNQPQHF. The CDR3 nucleotides are TGCGCCAGCAAACCCCGGGACAGGGGAGATAATAGCAATCAGCCCCAGCATTTT. The whole variable domain, remainder taken from reference TRBV5-1 and TRBJ1-5, is KAGVTQTPRYLIKTRGQQVTLSCSPISGHRSVSWYQQTPGQGLQFLFEYFSETQRNKGNFPGRFSGRQFSNSRSEMNVSTLELGDSALYLCASKPRDRGDNSNQPQHFGDGTRLSIL.

This clonotype was seen many times. The J gene is TRBJ2-1, the V gene TRBV4-3; 8 positions agree with TRBD2. Germline V gives CDR1 LGHNA, CDR2 YSLEER. The CDR3 is 16 amino acids. J gave up 0 bases and V 0 bases, and 1 base lay outside the gene matches. The CDR3 protein is CASSQDLAGSYNEQFF. CDR3 sequence (DNA): TGCGCCAGCAGCCAAGATCTAGCGGGCTCCTACAATGAGCAGTTCTTC.

The chain carries TRBV4-1 and TRBJ2-3; D gene uncertain. There are 15 residues in the CDR3. Germline CDR1 is MGHRA and CDR2 is YSYEKL. V was cut by 4 bases and J by 2 bases, with 13 bases left in between. CDR3 coding DNA: TGCGCCAGCAGCCCCGGACCATCGCACACAGATACGCAGTATTTT. Protein sequence: CASSPGPSHTDTQYF.

This chain uses TRBV5-4 with TRBJ2-1; tentative D call: TRBD2 (5 bases). The CDR3 spans 15 residues. Trimming took 2 bases from V and 10 from J, leaving 19 bases between them. Per germline, CDR1 SGHNT and CDR2 YYREEE (reference sequence). CDR3 loop: CASSFGDLSAPEQFF. For the CDR3, the DNA is TGTGCCAGCAGCTTCGGGGATCTTAGCGCACCCGAGCAGTTCTTC.

This chain uses TRBV12-3 or TRBV12-4 with TRBJ2-1; 9 bases align to TRBD1. The junction had 6 bases not matched to a gene; V was cut back by 4 bases and J by 5 bases. The length of the CDR3 is 15 residues. The CDR3 sequence is CASSSGTGNNNEQFF. CDR3 DNA: TGTGCCAGCAGTTCCGGGACAGGGAATAACAATGAGCAGTTCTTC.

This clonotype has ten or more counts. The gene calls are TRBV27 and TRBJ2-3; D ambiguous. V shed 1 base and J shed 4 bases, with 6 bases lying between them. This CDR3 spans 13 amino acids. From germline, CDR1 is MNHEY and CDR2 SMNVEV (reference sequence). DNA of the CDR3: TGTGCCAGCAGTTTATTTGGGGCAGATACGCAGTATTTT. It yields the protein CASSLFGADTQYF.

V usage is TRBV6-2 or TRBV6-3 and J usage is TRBJ2-7; TRBD1 aligns across 7 bases. V dropped 2 bases and J dropped 4; count of bases not matched to a gene: 2. Germline V CDR1 and CDR2: MNHEY, SVGEGT. The length of the CDR3 is 13 residues. The CDR3 spells CASSYGTEYEQYV. DNA for the CDR3: TGTGCCAGCAGTTACGGGACAGAGTACGAGCAGTACGTC.

The chain carries TRBV2 and TRBJ2-3; 7 positions match TRBD2. Per the germline V gene, CDR1 is SNHLY and CDR2 is FYNNEI. Trimming at V came to 4 bases and at J to 13 bases, leaving 5 bases not matched to a gene. This CDR3 contains 11 residues. The CDR3 nucleotides read TGTGCCAGCAGTGTAGGAGCGGGGAAGTATTTT. Translation gives CASSVGAGKYF.

This clonotype has only a few counts. The genes are TRBV28 and TRBJ1-4; a weak D match, TRBD1 (5 bases). The length of the CDR3 is 16 residues. The germline V gene has CDR1 MDHEN and CDR2 SYDVKM. The V and J ends lost 7 bases and 1 base respectively, with 16 bases between them. For the CDR3, the DNA is TGTGCCAGCAAGGTCGGGGGGATCCTAACTAATGAAAAACTGTTTTTT. It translates to CASKVGGILTNEKLFF.

The rearrangement uses TRBV19 and TRBJ1-1, with D possibly being TRBD1 (5 bases). Germline V gives CDR1 LNHDA, CDR2 SQIVND (reference sequence). The V and J ends lost 7 bases and 6 bases respectively, with 12 bases between them. The CDR3 loop spans 12 amino acids. This CDR3 is CASTSMGAEAFF. As DNA, the CDR3 is TGTGCCAGTACGTCGATGGGGGCTGAAGCTTTCTTT.

This clonotype was seen only a few times. The chain combines TRBV7-9 with TRBJ1-3, with TRBD1 as a possible D gene (5 bases). The V end lost 7 bases, the J end lost 4 bases, and 20 bases lay between the germline ends. Germline V gene data show CDR1 as SEHNR and CDR2 as FQNEAQ (reference sequence). The CDR3 is made up of 16 amino acids. The CDR3 nucleotides are TGTGCCAGCACCGTCCCCGGGGGGTCCTCCGGAAACACCATATATTTT. Translating gives CASTVPGGSSGNTIYF. Using reference TRBV7-9 and TRBJ1-3 for the parts outside the CDR3, the full variable domain is DTGVSQNPRHKITKRGQNVTFRCDPISEHNRLYWYRQTLGQGPEFLTYFQNEAQLEKSRLLSDRFSAERPKGSFSTLEIQRTEQGDSAMYLCASTVPGGSSGNTIYFGEGSWLTVV.

This clonotype was recorded at least ten times. CDR3 nucleotides: TGCGCCAGCAGCCAAGATGGATCAGGCGATACGCAGTATTTT. Amino acids: CASSQDGSGDTQYF. V gene TRBV4-3 combines with J gene TRBJ2-3, with D uncertain. The CDR3 loop spans 14 amino acids. Germline CDR1 and CDR2: LGHNA and YSLEER. V lost 0 bases and J lost 6, with 10 bases in between.

V is TRBV20-1 and J is TRBJ2-5; D gene uncertain. V was pared by 2 bases and J by 3 bases, with 7 bases between. The CDR3 is made up of 12 amino acids. Germline CDR1 and CDR2: DFQATT and SNEGSKA (reference sequence). CDR3 loop: CSARQAEETQYF. CDR3 DNA: TGCAGTGCTAGACAGGCAGAAGAGACCCAGTACTTC.